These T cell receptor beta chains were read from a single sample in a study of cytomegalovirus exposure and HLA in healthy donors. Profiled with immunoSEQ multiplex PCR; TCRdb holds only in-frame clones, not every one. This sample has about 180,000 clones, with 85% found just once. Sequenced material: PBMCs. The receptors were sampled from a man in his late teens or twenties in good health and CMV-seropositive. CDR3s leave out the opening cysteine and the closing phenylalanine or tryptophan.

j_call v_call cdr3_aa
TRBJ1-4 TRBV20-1 SASREKLF
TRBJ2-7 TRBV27 ASSLSKAIGRTFIGEQY
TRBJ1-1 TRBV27 ASKRGSTEAF
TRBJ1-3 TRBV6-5 ASSRGPLSGNTIY
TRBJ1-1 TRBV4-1 ASSSDRGTRPELMNTEAF
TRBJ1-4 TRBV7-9 ASSARDRKVTNEKLF
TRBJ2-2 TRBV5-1 ASSLVPSGGTGELF
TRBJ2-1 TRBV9 ASSVGASDYNEQF
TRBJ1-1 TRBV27 ASSLSTNTEAF
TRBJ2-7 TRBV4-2 ASSQEASGGVPYYEQY
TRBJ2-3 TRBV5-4 ASSSGTVTDTQY
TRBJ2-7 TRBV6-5 ASSSDTYEQY
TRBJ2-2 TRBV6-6 ASIWGWTNTGELF
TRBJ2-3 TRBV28 ASSLEAGGTDTQY
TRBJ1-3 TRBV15 ATSRGGGATGNTIY
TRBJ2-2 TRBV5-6 ASSRRTDLRGGELF
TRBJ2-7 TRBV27 ASSSRGNGQGNPYEQY